This T cell receptor (beta chain) came from a study of blood T cell repertoires in COVID-19. Overall study context: Material from acute and convalescent COVID-19 was sourced from the United States, Italy and Spain. PBMCs, B-cell-depleted T cells, or T cells provided the cDNA or gDNA that made up the material.

Authors' data handling: Using reference gene primer amplification, nucleated cell counts were estimated. TCRdb's copy holds only in-frame clones and misses some; the assay was immunoSEQ multiplex PCR. V, J and clone size derive from that table, while D and trimming were established from the DNA sequence. The sample holds 70,000 to 95,000 clones; 80% to 85% are singletons and the top ten take 1.5% to 2%. The CDR3 spans 16 residues. Per germline, CDR1 SGHVS and CDR2 FQNEAQ. J gave up 8 bases and V 5 bases, and 10 bases lay outside the gene matches. Input material: peripheral blood. This chain uses TRBV7-8 with TRBJ1-4; 11 nucleotides match TRBD1. This TCR came from a woman aged 55-70 years with acute or convalescent COVID-19. CDR3 bases: TGTGCCAGCAGCCCTCGGCGGGGACAGGGGGACGAAAAACTGTTTTTT. It is translated as CASSPRRGQGDEKLFF.